These 18 T cell receptor beta chains originate from one sample sequenced in a study of OX40 agonist ivuxolimab in advanced cancers. Receptors were amplified or captured by the immunoSEQ multiplex PCR assay. TCRdb obtained this table from immuneACCESS and retained in-frame rearrangements with V and J assigned. These tables miss some clones; where compared with another copy, unresolved V genes account for less than half of the shortfall, and the remainder is unexplained. The sample contains fewer than 90,000 clones, 85% of them found a single time. The biggest ten clones account for roughly 3% of the sample. The starting material was CD4+ or CD8+ T cells sorted from blood, obtained in a trial of the OX40 agonist ivuxolimab. These receptors were collected from an adult with an advanced solid tumor such as melanoma, head and neck, liver or kidney cancer.

The chain is built from TRBV2 and TRBJ2-5; a weak D match, TRBD1 (5 bases). V was clipped by 1 base and J by 2 bases, with 11 bases between them. Germline V CDR1 and CDR2: SNHLY, FYNNEI. The CDR3 is 15 residues long. CDR3 sequence: CASSEGWGRQETQYF. Written as DNA, the CDR3 is TGTGCCAGCAGTGAAGGTTGGGGCAGGCAAGAGACCCAGTACTTC.

This clone showed up just a few times. The rearrangement uses TRBV21-1 and TRBJ1-2. TRBV21-1 represents a pseudogene. This CDR3 comprises 13 residues. CDR3 coding DNA: TGTGCCAGCAGGTCAGGGGGGGAGAACGGCTACACCTTC. This gives the protein CASRSGGENGYTF.

The chain has TRBV11-2 and TRBJ1-1, with D possibly being TRBD1 (5 bases). V shed 5 bases and J shed 6 bases, with 19 bases lying between them. CDR3 length: 15 residues. The germline CDR1 and CDR2 sequences are SGHAT and FQNNGV. CDR3 nucleotide sequence: TGTGCCAGCAGCATCGGGGCAGGTCCCGCACCTGAAGCTTTCTTT. As protein: CASSIGAGPAPEAFF.

This chain links TRBV6-5 with TRBJ1-2; no clear D. Germline V gene data show CDR1 as MNHEY and CDR2 as SVGAGI. V was shortened by 6 bases and J by 8 bases, with 16 bases between the two germline ends. This CDR3 contains 13 residues. The CDR3 bases are TGTGCCAGCAGCCCCCCTGGGGTATTCGGCTACACCTTC. This encodes CASSPPGVFGYTF.

The V gene is TRBV5-1, the J gene TRBJ2-3; 8 bases fit TRBD2. CDR1 and CDR2 (germline): SGHRS, YFSETQ. Trimming removed 4 bases from V and 4 bases from J; junction bases left unmatched: 11. The CDR3 is 16 residues long. The CDR3 DNA follows: TGCGCCAGCAGCCCTTTTCGGGAGGGTATCCCAGATACGCAGTATTTT. Protein product: CASSPFREGIPDTQYF. Based on the CDR3 plus reference TRBV5-1 and TRBJ2-3, the full variable domain is KAGVTQTPRYLIKTRGQQVTLSCSPISGHRSVSWYQQTPGQGLQFLFEYFSETQRNKGNFPGRFSGRQFSNSRSEMNVSTLELGDSALYLCASSPFREGIPDTQYFGPGTRLTVL.

The chain uses TRBV2 and TRBJ2-7; unclear D gene. The CDR3 consists of 13 residues. The V gene lost 4 bases and the J gene lost 3 bases, with 10 bases spanning the gap. Looked up from germline, CDR1 is SNHLY and CDR2 is FYNNEI. Here the CDR3 DNA reads TGTGCCAGCAGTGCGAATCTGGGCTACGAGCAGTACTTC. Translating gives CASSANLGYEQYF.

V gene TRBV19 combines with J gene TRBJ1-1; 8 bases match TRBD1. The germline gives CDR1 LNHDA, CDR2 SQIVND (reference sequence). J was trimmed by 3 bases and V by 11 bases; bases with no gene match: 8. CDR3 length equals 13 residues. CDR3 bases: TGTGCCTTCAGGACAGGGTCGTACACTGAAGCTTTCTTT. The encoded protein is CAFRTGSYTEAFF.

This clone appeared once. The chain uses TRBV5-1 and TRBJ1-4; 8 bases fit TRBD1. V lost 1 base, J lost 7 bases, and 3 bases stayed unmatched. The CDR3 consists of 14 residues. Germline V gives CDR1 SGHRS, CDR2 YFSETQ. The DNA of the CDR3 is TGCGCCAGCAGCTTGTCAGGGGGCCGTGAAAAACTGTTTTTT. Translation gives CASSLSGGREKLFF. The entire variable domain, with the rest obtained from reference TRBV5-1 and TRBJ1-4, is as follows: KAGVTQTPRYLIKTRGQQVTLSCSPISGHRSVSWYQQTPGQGLQFLFEYFSETQRNKGNFPGRFSGRQFSNSRSEMNVSTLELGDSALYLCASSLSGGREKLFFGSGTQLSVL.

The genes are TRBV29-1 and TRBJ1-1; D is perhaps TRBD1 (5 bases). The CDR3 has 15 residues. Looked up from germline, CDR1 is SQVTM and CDR2 is ANQGSEA. Trimming shortened V by 1 base and J by 6 bases, and 18 bases separated the two germline ends. CDR3 nucleotide sequence: TGCAGCGTTGAAGTCTCTTTCTGGGGGTCGGCTGAAGCTTTCTTT. Protein sequence: CSVEVSFWGSAEAFF.

The J gene is TRBJ1-1, the V gene TRBV5-4; D might be TRBD1 (6 bases). The CDR3 loop spans 14 amino acids. The V gene lost 3 bases and the J gene lost 1 base, with 10 bases spanning the gap. The germline V gene has CDR1 SGHNT and CDR2 YYREEE (reference sequence). The DNA for the CDR3 is TGTGCCAGCAGCTGGGGGGGCTGGAACACTGAAGCTTTCTTT. It encodes CASSWGGWNTEAFF.

The chain uses TRBV7-9 and TRBJ2-1, with D tentatively TRBD1 or TRBD2 (7 bases each). The CDR3 has 16 amino acids. V was pared by 5 bases and J by 7 bases, with 21 bases between. Germline CDR1 SEHNR, CDR2 FQNEAQ (reference sequence). The CDR3 reads CASSQQGGLALNEQFF. DNA of the CDR3: TGTGCCAGCAGCCAGCAGGGGGGGCTAGCACTTAATGAGCAGTTCTTC.

The chain links TRBV5-4 to TRBJ1-5; D is ambiguous. The CDR3 loop spans 14 amino acids. The germline CDR1 and CDR2 sequences are SGHNT and YYREEE (reference sequence). The V and J ends lost 0 bases and 3 bases respectively, with 7 bases between them. The CDR3: CASSLEGLNQPQHF. For the CDR3, the DNA is TGTGCCAGCAGCTTGGAAGGACTCAATCAGCCCCAGCATTTT.

The chain employs TRBV7-2 and TRBJ2-7; 10 bases fit TRBD2. V lost 3 bases and J lost 1; bases outside the gene matches: 6. The CDR3 contains 16 residues. CDR1 is SGHTA, CDR2 FQGNSA, per germline. CDR3 nucleotides: TGTGCCAGCAGCTTTAGTACTAGCGGGATATCCTACGAGCAGTACTTC. It yields the protein CASSFSTSGISYEQYF. The full variable domain, in which reference TRBV7-2 and TRBJ2-7 provide the parts outside the CDR3, is GAGVSQSPSNKVTEKGKDVELRCDPISGHTALYWYRQSLGQGLEFLIYFQGNSAPDKSGLPSDRFSAERTGGSVSTLTIQRTQQEDSAVYLCASSFSTSGISYEQYFGPGTRLTVT.

The J gene is TRBJ1-5, the V gene TRBV7-2; a weak D match, TRBD1 (5 bases). The CDR3 is 15 amino acids. Trimming left V 4 bases short and J 2 bases short, with 12 bases between. CDR1 and CDR2 (germline): SGHTA, FQGNSA. The CDR3 sequence: CASSSRPGRNQPQHF. For the CDR3, the DNA is TGTGCCAGCAGCTCTCGCCCAGGGCGCAATCAGCCCCAGCATTTT.

V is TRBV28 and J is TRBJ1-1, with D uncertain. CDR3 length: 13 residues. Germline V CDR1 and CDR2: MDHEN, SYDVKM. The V end was cut by 6 bases, the J end by 1 base, with 9 bases between. The CDR3 spells CASRGRTNTEAFF. In DNA, the CDR3 is TGTGCCAGCAGGGGCCGCACGAACACTGAAGCTTTCTTT.

V and J are TRBV30 and TRBJ2-4; 9 bases align to TRBD2. Germline assignment: CDR1 GTSNPN and CDR2 SVGIG (reference sequence). This CDR3 spans 16 amino acids. Trimming took 3 bases from V and 1 from J; bases not matched to a gene: 7. CDR3 nucleotide sequence: TGTGCCTGGAGAACTAGCGGGCTCATCGCCAAAAACATTCAGTACTTC. Protein: CAWRTSGLIAKNIQYF.

The V and J genes are TRBV6-6 and TRBJ1-3; D is unclear. This CDR3 comprises 13 residues. V was shortened by 8 bases and J by 0 bases, with 8 bases between the two germline ends. Germline V lookup: CDR1 MNHNY, CDR2 SVGAGI (reference sequence). CDR3 residues: CASGGNSGNTIYF. For the CDR3, the DNA is TGTGCCAGCGGAGGCAACTCTGGAAACACCATATATTTT.

This clone was seen just once. The chain joins TRBV10-3 to TRBJ2-7; possibly TRBD1 for D (5 bases). The V gene lost 0 bases and the J gene lost 0 bases, with 12 bases spanning the gap. The CDR3 loop spans 16 amino acids. The germline V gene encodes CDR1 ENHRY and CDR2 SYGVKD. The CDR3 here is CAISESVPGISYEQYF. Written as DNA, the CDR3 is TGTGCCATCAGTGAGTCGGTCCCAGGGATCTCCTACGAGCAGTACTTC.